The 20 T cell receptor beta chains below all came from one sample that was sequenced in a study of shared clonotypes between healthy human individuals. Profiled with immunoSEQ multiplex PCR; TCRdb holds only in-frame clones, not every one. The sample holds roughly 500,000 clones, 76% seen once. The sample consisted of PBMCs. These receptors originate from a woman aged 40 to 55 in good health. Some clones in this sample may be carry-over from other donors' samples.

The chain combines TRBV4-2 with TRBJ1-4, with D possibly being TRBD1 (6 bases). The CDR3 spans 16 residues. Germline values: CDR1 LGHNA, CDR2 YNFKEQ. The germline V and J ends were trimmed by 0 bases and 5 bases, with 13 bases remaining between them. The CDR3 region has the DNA TGTGCCAGCAGCCAAGAGGTTACAGGGCCGAATGAAAAACTGTTTTTT. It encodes CASSQEVTGPNEKLFF.

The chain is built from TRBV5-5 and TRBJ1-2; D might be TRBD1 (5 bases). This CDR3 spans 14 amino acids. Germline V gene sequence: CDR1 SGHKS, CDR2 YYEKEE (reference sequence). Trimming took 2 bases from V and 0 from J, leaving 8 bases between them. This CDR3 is CASSFQGPNYGYTF. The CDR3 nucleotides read TGTGCCAGCAGCTTTCAGGGTCCTAACTATGGCTACACCTTC.

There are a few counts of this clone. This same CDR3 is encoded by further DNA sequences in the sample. CDR3 bases: TGTGCCAGCAGTGCGGACAGGAACACTGAAGCTTTCTTT. It yields the protein CASSADRNTEAFF. The gene calls are TRBV6-4 and TRBJ1-1; a possible D gene is TRBD1 (6 bases). CDR3 length equals 13 residues. Germline V CDR1 and CDR2: MRHNA, SNTAGT. Deletions cut 4 bases from V and 1 base from J, with 7 bases between.

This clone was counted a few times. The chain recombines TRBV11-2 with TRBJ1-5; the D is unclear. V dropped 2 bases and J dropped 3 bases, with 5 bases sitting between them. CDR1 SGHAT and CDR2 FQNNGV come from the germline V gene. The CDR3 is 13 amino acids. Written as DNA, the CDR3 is TGTGCCAGCAGCTTAAGTTACAATCAGCCCCAGCATTTT. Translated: CASSLSYNQPQHF.

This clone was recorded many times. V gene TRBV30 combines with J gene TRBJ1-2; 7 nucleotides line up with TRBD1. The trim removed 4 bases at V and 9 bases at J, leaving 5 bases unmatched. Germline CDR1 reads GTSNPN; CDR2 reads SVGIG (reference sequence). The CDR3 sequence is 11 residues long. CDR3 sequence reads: CAWTQGQRYTF. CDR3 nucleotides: TGTGCCTGGACCCAGGGACAGCGCTACACCTTC.

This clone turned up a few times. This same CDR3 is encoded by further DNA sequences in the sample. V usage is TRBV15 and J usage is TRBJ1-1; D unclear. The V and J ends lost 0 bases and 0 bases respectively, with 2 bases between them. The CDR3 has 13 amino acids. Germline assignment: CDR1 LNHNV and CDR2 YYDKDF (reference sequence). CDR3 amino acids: CATSRDMNTEAFF. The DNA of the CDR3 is TGTGCCACCAGCAGAGACATGAACACTGAAGCTTTCTTT.

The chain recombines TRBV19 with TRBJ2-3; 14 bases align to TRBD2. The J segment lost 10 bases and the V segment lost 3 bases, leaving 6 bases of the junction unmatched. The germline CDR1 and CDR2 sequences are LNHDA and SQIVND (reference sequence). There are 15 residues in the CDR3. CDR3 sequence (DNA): TGTGCCAGTAGTATGGGACTAGCGGGAGAGGGTGCGCAGTATTTT. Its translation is CASSMGLAGEGAQYF.

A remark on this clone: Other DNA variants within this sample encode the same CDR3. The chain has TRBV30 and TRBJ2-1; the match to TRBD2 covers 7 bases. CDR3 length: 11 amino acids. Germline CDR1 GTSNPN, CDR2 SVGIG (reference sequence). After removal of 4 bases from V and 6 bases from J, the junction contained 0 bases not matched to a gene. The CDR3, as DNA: TGTGCCTGGACTAGCGGCAATGAGCAGTTCTTC. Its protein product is CAWTSGNEQFF.

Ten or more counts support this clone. CDR3 DNA: TGTGCCAGCAGCCGTCCCTCGGGACTAGCGGCTAGGAGCTCCTACAATGAGCAGTTCTTC. Its translation is CASSRPSGLAARSSYNEQFF. The chain couples TRBV13 to TRBJ2-1; 11 bases agree with TRBD2. CDR1 is PRHDT and CDR2 is FYEKMQ in the germline V gene (reference sequence). Trimming removed 5 bases from V and 0 bases from J; junction bases left unmatched: 15. This CDR3 has 20 amino acids.

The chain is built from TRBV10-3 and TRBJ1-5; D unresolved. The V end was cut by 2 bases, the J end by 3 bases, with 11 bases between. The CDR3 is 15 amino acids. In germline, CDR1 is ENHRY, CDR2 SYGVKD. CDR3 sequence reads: CAISEVGSNNQPQHF. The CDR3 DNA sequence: TGTGCCATCAGTGAGGTCGGCAGCAACAATCAGCCCCAGCATTTT.

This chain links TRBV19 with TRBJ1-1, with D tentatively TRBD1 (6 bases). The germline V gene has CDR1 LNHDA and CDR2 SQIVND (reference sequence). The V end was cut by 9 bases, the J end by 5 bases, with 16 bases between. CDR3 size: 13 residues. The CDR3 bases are TGTGCCAGCCGAACTCAGGGGAAAACTGAAGCTTTCTTT. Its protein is CASRTQGKTEAFF.

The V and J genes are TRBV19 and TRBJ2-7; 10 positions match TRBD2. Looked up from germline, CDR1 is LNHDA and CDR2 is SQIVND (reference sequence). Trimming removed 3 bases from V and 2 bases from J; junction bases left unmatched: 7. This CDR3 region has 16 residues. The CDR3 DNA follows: TGTGCCAGTAGTATGCTAGCGGGAGTTCCTCCCTACGAGCAGTACTTC. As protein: CASSMLAGVPPYEQYF.

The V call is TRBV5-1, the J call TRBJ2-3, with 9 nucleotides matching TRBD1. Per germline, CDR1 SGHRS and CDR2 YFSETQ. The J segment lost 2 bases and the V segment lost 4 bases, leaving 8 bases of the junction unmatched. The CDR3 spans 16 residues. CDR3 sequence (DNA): TGCGCCAGCAGCCAACAGACAGGGGGAATCACAGATACGCAGTATTTT. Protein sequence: CASSQQTGGITDTQYF.

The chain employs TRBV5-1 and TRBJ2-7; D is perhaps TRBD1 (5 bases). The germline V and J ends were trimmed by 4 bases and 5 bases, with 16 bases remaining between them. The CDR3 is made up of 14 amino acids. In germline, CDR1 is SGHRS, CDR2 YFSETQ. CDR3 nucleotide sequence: TGCGCCAGCAGCACAGGCCAGGGTCACCACGAGCAGTACTTC. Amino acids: CASSTGQGHHEQYF. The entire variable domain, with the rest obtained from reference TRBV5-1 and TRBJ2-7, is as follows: KAGVTQTPRYLIKTRGQQVTLSCSPISGHRSVSWYQQTPGQGLQFLFEYFSETQRNKGNFPGRFSGRQFSNSRSEMNVSTLELGDSALYLCASSTGQGHHEQYFGPGTRLTVT.

CDR3 loop: CATSGTSLGRNEQFF. CDR3 sequence (DNA): TGTGCCACCAGCGGAACTAGCTTGGGTAGGAATGAGCAGTTCTTC. The rearrangement uses TRBV10-3 and TRBJ2-1, with D possibly TRBD2 on 6 matching bases. Trimming left V 10 bases short and J 7 bases short, with 23 bases between. This CDR3 has 15 residues. Germline assignment: CDR1 ENHRY and CDR2 SYGVKD.

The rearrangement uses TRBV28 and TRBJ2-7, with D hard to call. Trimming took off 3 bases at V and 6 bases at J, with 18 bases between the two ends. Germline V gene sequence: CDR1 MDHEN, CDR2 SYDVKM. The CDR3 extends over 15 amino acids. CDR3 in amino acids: CASSFFLGRRREQYF. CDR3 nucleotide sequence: TGTGCCAGCAGTTTTTTTTTGGGCAGGCGGCGCGAGCAGTACTTC.

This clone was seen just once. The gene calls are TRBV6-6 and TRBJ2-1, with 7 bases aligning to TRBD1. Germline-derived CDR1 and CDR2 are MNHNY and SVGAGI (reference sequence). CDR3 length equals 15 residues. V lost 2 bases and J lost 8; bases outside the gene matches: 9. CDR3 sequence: CASSYETGIDDEQFF. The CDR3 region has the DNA TGTGCCAGCAGTTACGAGACAGGGATCGACGATGAGCAGTTCTTC.

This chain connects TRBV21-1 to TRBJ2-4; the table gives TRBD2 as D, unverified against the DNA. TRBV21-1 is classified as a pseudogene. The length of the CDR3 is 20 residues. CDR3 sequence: CASSKVFQGGETIAKNIQYF. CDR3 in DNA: TGTGCCAGCAGCAAAGTATTCCAGGGAGGGGAAACTATAGCCAAAAACATTCAGTACTTC.

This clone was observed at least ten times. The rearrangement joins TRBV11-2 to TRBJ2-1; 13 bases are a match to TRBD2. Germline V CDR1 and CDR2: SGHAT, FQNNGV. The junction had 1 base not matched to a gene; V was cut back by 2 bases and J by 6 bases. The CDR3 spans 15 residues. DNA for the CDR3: TGTGCCAGCAGCTTACGGACTAGCGGGAGCAATGAGCAGTTCTTC. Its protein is CASSLRTSGSNEQFF.

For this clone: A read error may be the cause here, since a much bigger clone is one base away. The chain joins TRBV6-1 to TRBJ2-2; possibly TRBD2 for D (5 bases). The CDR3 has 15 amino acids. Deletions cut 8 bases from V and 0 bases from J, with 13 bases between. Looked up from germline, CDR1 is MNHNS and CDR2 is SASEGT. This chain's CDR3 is CASGTLVTNTGELFF. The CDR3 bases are TGTGCCAGCGGCACACTAGTTACGAACACCGGGGAGCTGTTTTTT.